A single sample gave rise to the 14 T cell receptor beta chains below, sequenced in a study of shared clonotypes between healthy human individuals. Profiled with immunoSEQ multiplex PCR; TCRdb holds only in-frame clones, not every one. The sample shows about 2.3 million clones, 85% to 95% of them seen only once. Source material: naive CD4+ T cells from PBMCs. Indicated subset: CD45RA+ positively selected. All receptors come from a man aged 18 to 29 in good health. Some clones in this sample may be carry-over from other donors' samples.

The chain employs TRBV7-6 and TRBJ2-1; D gene unclear. The V gene's germline CDR1 is SGHVS and CDR2 FNYEAQ. Trimming took off 0 bases at V and 9 bases at J, with 6 bases between the two ends. The CDR3 is made up of 12 amino acids. CDR3 sequence (DNA): TGTGCCAGCAGCTTAGCTTGGGGTGAGCAGTTCTTC. Amino acids: CASSLAWGEQFF.

The chain is built from TRBV6-6 and TRBJ1-2, with a weak D call TRBD1 (5 bases). Between the trimmed V and J ends, which lost 10 bases and 0 bases, there was a span of 15 bases. Germline V lookup: CDR1 MNHNY, CDR2 SVGAGI (reference sequence). The CDR3 sequence is 14 residues long. Here the CDR3 reads CAIRWDPPNYGYTF. In DNA form, the CDR3 reads TGTGCCATACGATGGGACCCCCCTAACTATGGCTACACCTTC.

This clone was observed a handful of times. The CDR3 DNA sequence: TGTGCCAGCAGCCGAGTAAACTCTGGAAACACCATATATTTT. It codes for CASSRVNSGNTIYF. This chain uses TRBV14 with TRBJ1-3; no clear D. Germline V CDR1 and CDR2: SGHDN, FVKESK. The CDR3 totals 14 residues. V lost 4 bases, J lost 0 bases, and 7 bases lay in between.

The genes are TRBV5-1 and TRBJ2-1; 10 nucleotides line up with TRBD2. Germline V gives CDR1 SGHRS, CDR2 YFSETQ. Unmatched junction bases numbered 11, after V lost 8 bases and J lost 6 bases. The CDR3 has 15 amino acids. The CDR3 loop reads CARDAGASGSNEQFF. In nucleotides, the CDR3 is TGCGCCAGAGATGCCGGGGCTAGCGGGAGCAATGAGCAGTTCTTC.

The chain carries TRBV18 and TRBJ2-1; D may be TRBD1 (6 bases). Germline assignment: CDR1 KGHSH and CDR2 LQKENI. The CDR3 sequence is 17 residues long. The ends were cut back, 3 bases at V and 5 bases at J, with 20 bases in the middle. The CDR3 coding sequence is TGTGCCAGCTCACCCCCAAACAGGGCAAGCTCTCACAATGAGCAGTTCTTC. This translates into CASSPPNRASSHNEQFF.

The chain recombines TRBV2 with TRBJ2-1, with TRBD1 matching 8 bases. The V gene end was trimmed by 6 bases and the J gene end by 9 bases; junction bases not matched to a gene: 13. Germline values: CDR1 SNHLY, CDR2 FYNNEI. The CDR3 length is 15 residues. DNA of the CDR3: TGTGCCAGCAGCGGACAGGGCCGTCTCATGGGTGAGCAGTTCTTC. Translating it yields CASSGQGRLMGEQFF.

The chain couples TRBV9 to TRBJ2-7; D ambiguous. The V gene lost 4 bases and the J gene lost 8 bases, with 19 bases spanning the gap. CDR3 length: 14 residues. The V gene's germline CDR1 is SGDLS and CDR2 YYNGEE. CDR3 residues: CASSKGGTSIQQYF. CDR3 in DNA: TGTGCCAGCAGCAAGGGTGGCACATCCATCCAGCAGTACTTC.

The chain uses TRBV7-3 and TRBJ2-5; 9 bases align to TRBD2. Germline-derived CDR1 and CDR2 are SGHTA and FQGTGA. J gave up 4 bases and V 5 bases, and 8 bases lay outside the gene matches. The CDR3 has 15 residues. The CDR3 region is CASSQSGGLGETQYF. CDR3 nucleotide sequence: TGTGCCAGCAGCCAGAGCGGGGGGCTGGGAGAGACCCAGTACTTC.

The CDR3 sequence: CASSLAPGQGFF. The CDR3 nucleotides are TGTGCCAGCAGCTTGGCTCCGGGACAGGGGTTCTTC. V usage is TRBV5-6 and J usage is TRBJ2-1, with 9 bases fitting TRBD1. Germline loops: CDR1 SGHDT, CDR2 YYEEEE. The J segment lost 15 bases and the V segment lost 0 bases, leaving 4 bases of the junction unmatched. There are 12 residues in the CDR3.

This chain links TRBV28 with TRBJ2-1; perhaps TRBD2 as D (6 bases). The CDR3 is made up of 16 amino acids. V dropped 6 bases and J dropped 0 bases, with 15 bases sitting between them. The germline V gene has CDR1 MDHEN and CDR2 SYDVKM. The CDR3 loop reads CASRPSSASSYNEQFF. CDR3 DNA: TGTGCCAGCAGACCATCTAGCGCGAGCTCCTACAATGAGCAGTTCTTC.

The J gene is TRBJ2-7, the V gene TRBV9, with D perhaps TRBD1 (6 bases). Trimming took off 4 bases at V and 3 bases at J, with 17 bases between the two ends. Germline V gene sequence: CDR1 SGDLS, CDR2 YYNGEE. This CDR3 is built from 15 residues. The CDR3 DNA is TGTGCCAGCAGCCCGCGGACAGCGCCCCTCTACGAGCAGTACTTC. Its protein is CASSPRTAPLYEQYF.

The sample holds one count of this clone. Other DNA sequences in the sample encode the same CDR3. The V and J genes are TRBV18 and TRBJ1-2; TRBD1 matches at 10 bases. Germline CDR1 is KGHSH and CDR2 is LQKENI. Trimming took 3 bases from V and 3 from J; bases not matched to a gene: 1. CDR3 length: 14 amino acids. CDR3 in DNA: TGTGCCAGCTCACCGACAGGGGGCGACTATGGCTACACCTTC. This translates into CASSPTGGDYGYTF.

V is TRBV5-6 and J is TRBJ2-1; D is uncertain. The CDR3 is 13 residues long. CDR1 and CDR2 from the germline V gene are SGHDT and YYEEEE. Deletions cut 4 bases from V and 10 bases from J, with 15 bases between. The CDR3 here is CASSPRVADEQFF. The CDR3 nucleotides read TGTGCCAGCAGCCCACGAGTTGCAGACGAGCAGTTCTTC.

The chain links TRBV7-9 to TRBJ2-5; 7 nucleotides agree with TRBD2. Germline CDR1 SEHNR, CDR2 FQNEAQ (reference sequence). The CDR3 length is 16 residues. V trimming: 1 base; J trimming: 9 bases; junction bases outside the gene matches: 14. In DNA form, the CDR3 reads TGTGCCAGCAGCTTAGGGTCCAGCGGGAACCTGGGGCCCCAGTACTTC. It is translated as CASSLGSSGNLGPQYF.